The clone carrying this T cell receptor (beta chain) was observed once. One junction end disagrees with the germline gene, perhaps due to a read error. The record originates from a study of CD8+CD57+ T cells in acquired aplastic anemia. Individuals selected for sequencing had exhibited CD8+CD57+ cell expansion on flow cytometry. When blood sampling took place, the patients had received no therapy. It was genomic DNA that served as the template for profiling TCR beta VDJ and CDR3. Each CDR3 protein is one row after TCRdb ran MiXCR on the reads. This table has some 180,000 distinct CDR3 sequences, roughly 65% appearing once. Germline V CDR1 and CDR2: SGHTA, FQGTGA. The length of the CDR3 is 13 residues.

The chain uses TRBV7-3 and TRBJ1-6; D is unresolved. This TCR was sampled from a human donor with aplastic anemia. The sample consisted of sorted CD4+, CD8+, or CD8+CD57+ T cells (not recorded which) from PBMCs. The CDR3 DNA sequence: TGTGCAAGCAGCTTCGAGAATGATTCACCCCTCCACTTT. It specifies CASSFENDSPLHF.